Detailed here is one T cell receptor (beta chain). This sample was taken from a study of control samples from healthy donors and cancer patients. Clones were sequenced by immunoSEQ multiplex PCR, and TCRdb holds only the in-frame ones, with some missing. The sample totals approximately 190,000 clones. In germline, CDR1 is MDHEN, CDR2 SYDVKM. The germline V and J ends were trimmed by 2 bases and 4 bases, with 14 bases remaining between them. CDR3 size: 15 residues. Sequencing was performed on blood. V is TRBV28 and J is TRBJ1-1, with a weak D call TRBD1 (5 bases). The sequence was collected from a woman in her thirties in good health. The CDR3 DNA follows: TGTGCCAGCAGTTTAACCTCCCGAGGGGCCACTGAAGCTTTCTTT. This gives the protein CASSLTSRGATEAFF. Full variable domain (outside the CDR3, taken from reference TRBV28 and TRBJ1-1): DVKVTQSSRYLVKRTGEKVFLECVQDMDHENMFWYRQDPGLGLRLIYFSYDVKMKEKGDIPEGYSVSREKKERFSLILESASTNQTSMYLCASSLTSRGATEAFFGQGTRLTVV.